This T cell receptor beta chain comes out of a study of control samples from healthy donors and cancer patients. CDR1 and CDR2 (germline): GTSNPN, SVGIG (reference sequence). Trimming removed 3 bases at V and 0 bases at J, with 12 bases between. The CDR3 is 15 amino acids. Only in-frame clones appear in the TCRdb table, and some are missing; sequencing was by immunoSEQ multiplex PCR. Of tens of thousands of clones in the sample, approximately 80% are singletons; the top ten hold over 12%. The V gene is TRBV30, the J gene TRBJ2-1; tentatively, D is TRBD1 (5 bases). The sample was blood. The clonotype was recovered from a man over 45 in good health. The CDR3 protein is CAWSRQTPSYNEQFF. In DNA form, the CDR3 reads TGTGCCTGGAGCCGACAGACCCCCTCCTACAATGAGCAGTTCTTC.